The 10 T cell receptor beta chains in this list originate from one sample, sequenced in a study of T cells in Graves' hyperthyroidism and ophthalmopathy. From RNA transcripts, TCR beta CDR3 regions were amplified. Researchers ran a first-round RT-PCR on the TCR CDR3 using the HTBI primer set. Via MiXCR, TCRdb re-called the multiplex PCR reads, giving one row per CDR3 protein. The data show hundreds of thousands of distinct CDR3 sequences, about 14% seen once. Source material: blood. These receptor sequences come from a woman in her twenties or thirties with Graves' hyperthyroidism.

Here the CDR3 DNA reads TGCAGTGCTAGTGGGGGCGGGACTTTCTACAATGAGCAGTTCTTC. Translating gives CSASGGGTFYNEQFF. The gene calls are TRBV20-1 and TRBJ2-1; tentatively, D is TRBD1 or TRBD2 (6 bases each). V was cut by 3 bases and J by 3 bases, with 15 bases left in between. There are 15 residues in the CDR3. CDR1 and CDR2 from the germline V gene are DFQATT and SNEGSKA (reference sequence).

This clonotype was detected ten times or more. The chain combines TRBV6-5 with TRBJ2-5; 9 positions agree with TRBD2. J lost 5 bases, V lost 2 bases, and 9 bases had no gene match. CDR3 size: 16 residues. Per the germline V gene, CDR1 is MNHEY and CDR2 is SVGAGI. The CDR3 loop reads CASSYPQGLAFETQYF. The CDR3 region has the DNA TGTGCCAGCAGTTACCCCCAGGGACTAGCTTTTGAGACCCAGTACTTC.

The rearrangement joins TRBV14 to TRBJ2-3; 10 positions match TRBD2. This CDR3 is 17 amino acids long. In germline, CDR1 is SGHDN, CDR2 FVKESK. J gave up 4 bases and V 1 base, and 8 bases lay outside the gene matches. CDR3 region: CASSQARTSGMADTQYF. DNA of the CDR3: TGTGCCAGCAGCCAAGCGCGCACTAGCGGGATGGCAGATACGCAGTATTTT. Filled out from reference TRBV14 and TRBJ2-3, the complete variable domain reads EAGVTQFPSHSVIEKGQTVTLRCDPISGHDNLYWYRRVMGKEIKFLLHFVKESKQDESGMPNNRFLAERTGGTYSTLKVQPAELEDSGVYFCASSQARTSGMADTQYFGPGTRLTVL.

This clonotype was seen only a few times. This chain connects TRBV18 to TRBJ2-4; weak D call: TRBD2 (5 bases). This CDR3 comprises 16 residues. Looked up from germline, CDR1 is KGHSH and CDR2 is LQKENI. The V end lost 3 bases, the J end lost 2 bases, and 14 bases lay between the germline ends. The CDR3 DNA follows: TGTGCCAGCTCACCCAGGACTTCAACGACCAAAAACATTCAGTACTTC. Amino acid sequence: CASSPRTSTTKNIQYF.

This clonotype occurred many times. The V and J genes are TRBV28 and TRBJ1-1; D not certain. V dropped 8 bases and J dropped 1 base, with 14 bases sitting between them. The CDR3 length is 14 residues. Germline V CDR1 and CDR2: MDHEN, SYDVKM. The CDR3 DNA follows: TGTGCCAGCGACCCGGCAGGTGGGAACACTGAAGCTTTCTTT. As protein: CASDPAGGNTEAFF.

This clonotype was seen more than once but under ten times. The J gene is TRBJ2-4, the V gene TRBV5-5; D is possibly TRBD1 (6 bases). The CDR3 extends over 12 amino acids. Germline V CDR1 and CDR2: SGHKS, YYEKEE (reference sequence). V was pared by 5 bases and J by 7 bases, with 10 bases between. CDR3 in DNA: TGTGCCAGCAGTGGGGGCGCGAACATTCAGTACTTC. The encoded protein is CASSGGANIQYF.

CDR3 nucleotides: TGTGCCTGGGGCCCGGGACAGGGGGCCCCTCCTAACACCGGGGAGCTGTTTTTT. Translation: CAWGPGQGAPPNTGELFF. The chain recombines TRBV30 with TRBJ2-2; 12 positions match TRBD1. Germline V gives CDR1 GTSNPN, CDR2 SVGIG (reference sequence). There are 18 residues in the CDR3. The ends lost 5 bases at V and 2 bases at J; junction bases unmatched: 12.

The rearrangement uses TRBV14 and TRBJ2-7, with 9 bases identical to TRBD1. The J segment lost 5 bases and the V segment lost 0 bases, leaving 8 bases of the junction unmatched. CDR1 is SGHDN, CDR2 FVKESK, per germline. The CDR3 is 16 amino acids. DNA of the CDR3: TGTGCCAGCAGCCAAGATCCAGGACAGGGGCCGAACGAGCAGTACTTC. The encoded protein is CASSQDPGQGPNEQYF.

This clonotype occurred many times. J is TRBJ1-1 and V is TRBV6-1; D remains ambiguous. The germline V gene has CDR1 MNHNS and CDR2 SASEGT. V shed 7 bases and J shed 2 bases, with 14 bases lying between them. The CDR3 sequence is 14 residues long. The CDR3 DNA sequence: TGTGCCAGCACCGGAAGGACCATTAACACTGAAGCTTTCTTT. It translates to CASTGRTINTEAFF.

This clonotype was seen repeatedly, ten times or more. The chain couples TRBV2 to TRBJ1-6, with a possible D match to TRBD1 (6 bases). V was trimmed by 8 bases and J by 9 bases, leaving 14 bases between them. Germline V gene data show CDR1 as SNHLY and CDR2 as FYNNEI. This CDR3 comprises 13 residues. The CDR3 here is CASAGAPGSPLHF. DNA of the CDR3: TGTGCCAGCGCAGGGGCTCCGGGTTCACCCCTCCACTTT.